Listed below are T cell receptor beta chains from one sample, sequenced in a study of cytomegalovirus exposure and HLA in healthy donors. Sequencing used immunoSEQ multiplex PCR; TCRdb keeps in-frame clones, though not all of them. The repertoire includes fewer than 70,000 clones, roughly 83% of them detected once, and more than 1.5% sits in the top ten. The sequencing sample was made of PBMCs. These receptors originate from a human donor in good health. CDR3s include the opening cysteine and the closing phenylalanine or tryptophan. D genes are given only for firm matches. Rows may omit the clone size; those that give it use once, few, many or a size class.

j_gene | len | d_gene | abundance | v_gene | CDR3nt | CDR3aa
TRBJ1-1 | 15 | TRBD1 | NA | TRBV7-9 | TGTGCCAGCAGCTTAGGACAGGGGATTCACACTGAAGCTTTCTTT | CASSLGQGIHTEAFF
TRBJ2-7 | 15 | NA | NA | TRBV18 | TGTGCCAGCTCACCACTCAAAAACCCAACCTACGAGCAGTACTTC | CASSPLKNPTYEQYF
TRBJ2-7 | 15 | TRBD2 | NA | TRBV4-2 | TGTGCCAGCAGCCAGTCTAGCGGGGGGGCCGACGAGCAGTACTTC | CASSQSSGGADEQYF
TRBJ2-2 | 13 | NA | medium-sized | TRBV6-4 | TGTGCCAGCAGTGGTTCGGGCACCGGGGAGCTGTTTTTT | CASSGSGTGELFF
TRBJ1-4 | 17 | TRBD1 | NA | TRBV6-1 | TGTGCCAGCAGTGAAAAACGAGGGGGCGCAGGGTTTGAAAAACTGTTTTTT | CASSEKRGGAGFEKLFF
TRBJ1-2 | 16 | TRBD1 | NA | TRBV4-3 | TGCGCCAGCAGCCAAGAGGACAGGGAGGAAAACTATGGCTACACCTTC | CASSQEDREENYGYTF
TRBJ1-1 | 15 | TRBD1 | NA | TRBV4-3 | TGCGCCAGCAGCCCGTACAGGGGAGTATGGACTGAAGCTTTCTTT | CASSPYRGVWTEAFF
TRBJ1-1 | 16 | TRBD1 | once | TRBV6-1 | TGTGCCAGCAGTGAGGCGCCAGACAGGGGGGGGACTGAAGCTTTCTTT | CASSEAPDRGGTEAFF
TRBJ2-1 | 19 | TRBD2 | NA | TRBV27 | TGTGCCAGCAGGATCGAAGGGGGCCGAGCGGGAGGTTACTACAATGAGCAGTTCTTC | CASRIEGGRAGGYYNEQFF
TRBJ1-3 | 14 | NA | NA | TRBV28 | TGTGCCAGCAGTTTTACGGGATCTGGAAACACCATATATTTT | CASSFTGSGNTIYF
TRBJ1-5 | 14 | TRBD1 | NA | TRBV7-8 | TGTGCCAGCACTAAGTCCCGGGACAGGGCGCCCCAGCATTTT | CASTKSRDRAPQHF
TRBJ2-7 | 14 | NA | NA | TRBV7-2 | TGTGCCAGCAGCTCCCCCGCTACAGGGAACGAGCAGTACTTC | CASSSPATGNEQYF
TRBJ2-1 | 21 | NA | NA | TRBV28 | TGTGCCAGCAGTTCAAGTCGGTCTATTCCCCGACTGGGTATATCCTACAATGAGCAGTTCTTC | CASSSSRSIPRLGISYNEQFF
TRBJ2-5 | 20 | TRBD2 | NA | TRBV10-3 | TGTGCCATCAGTGAGTCGCGCGCTAGCGGGGGGGCCGGGGTCCAAGAGACCCAGTACTTC | CAISESRASGGAGVQETQYF
TRBJ2-1 | 16 | TRBD1 | NA | TRBV7-9 | TGTGCCAGCAGCTCCATGACAGGGAACTCCTACAATGAGCAGTTCTTC | CASSSMTGNSYNEQFF
TRBJ1-2 | 17 | TRBD1 | NA | TRBV5-1 | TGCGCCAGCAGCTTCGAACCTGAACCGACAGGGGGAAATGGCTACACCTTC | CASSFEPEPTGGNGYTF
TRBJ2-6 | 16 | NA | NA | TRBV30 | TGTGCCTGGAGTGTAAAAGGGGGTTCAGGGGCCAACGTCCTGACTTTC | CAWSVKGGSGANVLTF
TRBJ2-1 | 16 | TRBD1 | NA | TRBV5-6 | TGTGCCAGCAGCCCAAGAGGTCAGGGGGTCTACAATGAGCAGTTCTTC | CASSPRGQGVYNEQFF
TRBJ1-1 | 14 | NA | NA | TRBV7-9 | TGTGCCAGCAGCTTAGCGCCGGTGAACACTGAAGCTTTCTTT | CASSLAPVNTEAFF
TRBJ2-3 | 15 | TRBD2 | NA | TRBV4-1 | TGCGCCAGCAGCCAATCCGGACTAGCGGCAGATACGCAGTATTTT | CASSQSGLAADTQYF
TRBJ1-5 | 15 | NA | few | TRBV29-1 | TGCAGCGTTGGCCCCTCAACAGGGTCGGATCAGCCCCAGCATTTT | CSVGPSTGSDQPQHF
TRBJ1-2 | 15 | TRBD1 | few | TRBV5-1 | TGCGCCAGCAGCTTGGGGACAGGGGGCGCCTATGGCTACACCTTC | CASSLGTGGAYGYTF
TRBJ1-1 | 13 | NA | NA | TRBV4-3 | TGCGCCAGCAGCCACCCGAGTACGGGGATTGCTTTCTTT | CASSHPSTGIAFF
TRBJ1-4 | 12 | TRBD1 | NA | TRBV2 | TGTGCCAGTAGGGGGCGTTGGGAAAAACTGTTTTTT | CASRGRWEKLFF
TRBJ2-2 | 14 | NA | few | TRBV5-6 | TGTGCCAGCAGCTTAAGACAAGGCACCGGGGAGCTGTTTTTT | CASSLRQGTGELFF
TRBJ1-1 | 14 | TRBD1 | few | TRBV5-6 | TGTGCCAGCAGTTTGGACAGGCTGAACACTGAAGCTTTCTTT | CASSLDRLNTEAFF
TRBJ1-2 | 15 | NA | NA | TRBV4-3 | TGCGCCAGCAGCCAAGTAGCCACACGCCCGGGTGGCTACACCTTC | CASSQVATRPGGYTF
TRBJ2-7 | 14 | NA | NA | TRBV4-3 | TGCGCCAGCAGCCAAGGACACGTCTCCTACGAGCAGTACTTC | CASSQGHVSYEQYF
TRBJ2-1 | 14 | NA | NA | TRBV7-2 | TGTGCCAGCAGCTCCCTGGGGCAGGTCAATGAGCAGTTCTTC | CASSSLGQVNEQFF
TRBJ2-1 | 13 | NA | few | TRBV6-4 | TGTGCCAGCAGCGAAGAATCTACTGGTGAGCAGTTCTTC | CASSEESTGEQFF